The next 8 T cell receptor beta chains were all read from a single sample in a study of beta chain features in type 1 diabetes. Expressed TCRB transcripts got sequenced, as all isolated RNA was reverse transcribed. The method was immunoSEQ multiplex PCR; TCRdb's version includes in-frame clones alone and lacks a portion of them. The table has 400,000 or so clones, 8% to 10% seen once; the top ten hold about 0.63%. Antigen specificity for these receptors is unknown. Points from the study as a whole: Type 1 diabetes patients showed a moderate but significant shortening of TCRB CDR3s in all four CD4+ subsets.

What was sequenced was central memory CD4+ T cells from blood. These receptors were taken from a man under 40 with type 1 diabetes.

The rearrangement uses TRBV6-5 and TRBJ1-3, with D possibly TRBD1 on 5 matching bases. The CDR3 consists of 14 residues. The V end lost 2 bases, the J end lost 0 bases, and 5 bases lay between the germline ends. CDR1 MNHEY and CDR2 SVGAGI come from the germline V gene. CDR3 sequence: CASSYRGSGNTIYF. For the CDR3, the DNA is TGTGCCAGCAGTTACAGGGGCTCTGGAAACACCATATATTTT.

This clone was detected ten times or more. The CDR3 DNA reads TGTGCCAGCAGCCGGGACAGGCCTACGAACACTGAAGCTTTCTTT. Amino acid sequence: CASSRDRPTNTEAFF. The chain recombines TRBV2 with TRBJ1-1; 8 bases fit TRBD1. The CDR3 extends over 15 amino acids. The germline gives CDR1 SNHLY, CDR2 FYNNEI. The J segment lost 1 base and the V segment lost 6 bases, leaving 7 bases of the junction unmatched.

This clone was seen ten or more times. The V and J genes are TRBV6-5 and TRBJ2-5, with a tentative D call TRBD1 (6 bases). Between the trimmed V and J ends, which lost 2 bases and 3 bases, there was a span of 13 bases. The V gene's germline CDR1 is MNHEY and CDR2 SVGAGI. The CDR3 has 15 residues. CDR3 bases: TGTGCCAGCAGTTACGGAACAGGGACGAAAGAGACCCAGTACTTC. The encoded protein is CASSYGTGTKETQYF.

This clone was seen many times. Additional DNA sequences in this sample encode the identical CDR3. The rearrangement joins TRBV7-6 to TRBJ1-5, with a weak D call TRBD1 (6 bases). V was pared by 5 bases and J by 0 bases, with 11 bases between. Per the germline V gene, CDR1 is SGHVS and CDR2 is FNYEAQ. The CDR3 is 15 amino acids. The CDR3 loop reads CASSLGQHSNQPQHF. DNA for the CDR3: TGTGCCAGCAGCCTCGGACAGCATAGCAATCAGCCCCAGCATTTT.

The J gene is TRBJ2-7, the V gene TRBV9; D may correspond to TRBD1 or TRBD2 (5 bases each). Germline V gives CDR1 SGDLS, CDR2 YYNGEE. Between the trimmed V and J ends, which lost 10 bases and 2 bases, there was a span of 16 bases. The CDR3 sequence is 13 residues long. CDR3 amino acids: CASGAETPYEQYF. As DNA, the CDR3 is TGTGCCTCCGGGGCGGAAACCCCCTACGAGCAGTACTTC.

This clone has only a few counts. The rearrangement links TRBV28 to TRBJ2-5; D gene uncertain. V was shortened by 8 bases and J by 4 bases, with 5 bases between the two germline ends. Germline CDR1 is MDHEN and CDR2 is SYDVKM. The CDR3 runs to 10 residues. The CDR3 loop is CASPGETQYF. The DNA of the CDR3 is TGTGCCAGCCCCGGAGAGACCCAGTACTTC.

This clone was found a few times. The chain employs TRBV5-4 and TRBJ2-3; tentative D call: TRBD2 (6 bases). CDR3 length equals 14 residues. The germline V gene has CDR1 SGHNT and CDR2 YYREEE (reference sequence). V lost 0 bases and J 3 bases, leaving 8 bases between the germline ends. This chain's CDR3 is CASSLERATDTQYF. CDR3 sequence (DNA): TGTGCCAGCAGCTTGGAGCGGGCTACAGATACGCAGTATTTT.

In this sample, this clone turned up a few times. The gene calls are TRBV7-9 and TRBJ2-5, with TRBD2 matching 7 bases. CDR1 and CDR2 from the germline V gene are SEHNR and FQNEAQ (reference sequence). V was pared by 5 bases and J by 3 bases, with 6 bases of the junction left unmatched. The CDR3 has 14 amino acids. CDR3 in amino acids: CASSRGSGEETQYF. DNA for the CDR3: TGTGCCAGCAGCCGAGGGAGCGGGGAAGAGACCCAGTACTTC. Full variable domain (missing parts from reference TRBV7-9 and TRBJ2-5): DTGVSQNPRHKITKRGQNVTFRCDPISEHNRLYWYRQTLGQGPEFLTYFQNEAQLEKSRLLSDRFSAERPKGSFSTLEIQRTEQGDSAMYLCASSRGSGEETQYFGPGTRLLVL.